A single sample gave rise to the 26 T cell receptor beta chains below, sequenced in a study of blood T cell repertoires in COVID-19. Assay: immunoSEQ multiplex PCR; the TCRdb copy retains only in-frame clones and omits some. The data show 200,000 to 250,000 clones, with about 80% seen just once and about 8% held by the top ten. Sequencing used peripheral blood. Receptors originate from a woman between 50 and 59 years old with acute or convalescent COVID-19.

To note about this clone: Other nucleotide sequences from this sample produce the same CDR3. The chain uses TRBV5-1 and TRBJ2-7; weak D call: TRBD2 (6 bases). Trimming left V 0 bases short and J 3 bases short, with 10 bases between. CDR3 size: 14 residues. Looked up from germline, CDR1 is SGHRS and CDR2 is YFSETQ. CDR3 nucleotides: TGCGCCAGCAGCTTGGGCGGAGGGGACTACGAGCAGTACTTC. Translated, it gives CASSLGGGDYEQYF.

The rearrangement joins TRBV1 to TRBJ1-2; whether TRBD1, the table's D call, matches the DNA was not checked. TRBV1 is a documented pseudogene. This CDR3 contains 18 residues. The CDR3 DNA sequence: TGCACCAGCAGCCACGGGACAAAAGAGGGGCAGGCGGTAGATGGCTACACCTTC. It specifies CTSSHGTKEGQAVDGYTF.

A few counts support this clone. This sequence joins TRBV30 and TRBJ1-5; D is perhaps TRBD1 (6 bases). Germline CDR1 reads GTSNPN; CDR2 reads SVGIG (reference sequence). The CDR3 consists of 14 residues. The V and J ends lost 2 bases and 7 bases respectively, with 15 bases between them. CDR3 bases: TGTGCCTGGAGTCGCCCAGGGGACGACCAGCCCCAGCATTTT. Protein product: CAWSRPGDDQPQHF.

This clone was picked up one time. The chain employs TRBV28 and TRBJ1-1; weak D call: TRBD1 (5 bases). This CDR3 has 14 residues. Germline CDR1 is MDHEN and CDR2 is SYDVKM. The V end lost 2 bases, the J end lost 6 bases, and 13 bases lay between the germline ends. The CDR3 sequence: CASSLQGPVAEAFF. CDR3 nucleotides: TGTGCCAGCAGTTTACAGGGCCCGGTGGCTGAAGCTTTCTTT.

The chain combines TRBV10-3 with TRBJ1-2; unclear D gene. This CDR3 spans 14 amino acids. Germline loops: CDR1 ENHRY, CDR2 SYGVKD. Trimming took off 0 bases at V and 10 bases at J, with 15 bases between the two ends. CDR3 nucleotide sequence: TGTGCCATCAGTGAGTCAGAAGACACATCATACTACACCTTC. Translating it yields CAISESEDTSYYTF.

CDR3 region: CASKARATDTQYF. The CDR3 DNA reads as TGTGCCAGCAAAGCTAGAGCCACAGATACGCAGTATTTT. J is TRBJ2-3 and V is TRBV12-3 or TRBV12-4, with unresolved D. This CDR3 comprises 13 residues. V lost 7 bases, J lost 2 bases, and 10 bases lay in between.

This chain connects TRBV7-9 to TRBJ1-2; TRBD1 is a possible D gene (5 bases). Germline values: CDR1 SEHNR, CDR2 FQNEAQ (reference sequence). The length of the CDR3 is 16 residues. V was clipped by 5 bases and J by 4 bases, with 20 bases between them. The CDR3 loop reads CASSPNPGRVGYGYTF. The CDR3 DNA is TGTGCCAGCAGCCCCAACCCTGGCAGGGTAGGCTATGGCTACACCTTC.

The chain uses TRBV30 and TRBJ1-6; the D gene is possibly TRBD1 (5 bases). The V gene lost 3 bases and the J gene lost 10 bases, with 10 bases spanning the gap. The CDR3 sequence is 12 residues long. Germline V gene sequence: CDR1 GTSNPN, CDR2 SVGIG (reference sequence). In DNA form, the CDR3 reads TGTGCCTGGAGACCGGGGGAGTCACCCCTCCACTTT. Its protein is CAWRPGESPLHF.

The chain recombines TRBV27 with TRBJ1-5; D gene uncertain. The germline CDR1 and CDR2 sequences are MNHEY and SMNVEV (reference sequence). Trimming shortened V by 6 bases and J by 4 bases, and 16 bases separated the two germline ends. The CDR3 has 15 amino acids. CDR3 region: CASRPAGRNNQPQHF. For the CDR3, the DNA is TGTGCCAGCAGACCCGCAGGCAGGAATAATCAGCCCCAGCATTTT.

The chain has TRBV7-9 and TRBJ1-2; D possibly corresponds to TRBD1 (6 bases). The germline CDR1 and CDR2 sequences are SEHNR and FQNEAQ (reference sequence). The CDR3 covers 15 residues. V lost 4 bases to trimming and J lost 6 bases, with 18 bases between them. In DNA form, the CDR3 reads TGTGCCAGCAGCTCCCGAAGGGGGGGGCCGGATGGCTACACCTTC. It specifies CASSSRRGGPDGYTF.

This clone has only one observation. Here the CDR3 DNA reads TGTGCCAGCAGCGACCGGGACTCCATATTGGGGCCTGAAGCTTTCTTT. Residues: CASSDRDSILGPEAFF. The chain uses TRBV9 and TRBJ1-1; tentative D call: TRBD1 (5 bases). V shed 3 bases and J shed 6 bases, with 21 bases lying between them. There are 16 residues in the CDR3. Germline CDR1 SGDLS, CDR2 YYNGEE.

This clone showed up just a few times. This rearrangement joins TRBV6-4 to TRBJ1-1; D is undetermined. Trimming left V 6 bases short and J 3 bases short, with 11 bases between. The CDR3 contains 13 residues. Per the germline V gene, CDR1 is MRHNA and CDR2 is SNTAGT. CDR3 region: CASSQRRDTEAFF. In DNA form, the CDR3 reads TGTGCCAGCAGCCAACGGCGGGACACTGAAGCTTTCTTT.

In nucleotides, the CDR3 is TGTGCCAGCGGGGGGACTAGACAAGAGACCCAGTACTTC. It encodes CASGGTRQETQYF. The chain has TRBV2 and TRBJ2-5, with TRBD2 matching over 8 bases. This CDR3 is 13 amino acids long. Germline values: CDR1 SNHLY, CDR2 FYNNEI. V lost 8 bases, J lost 2 bases, and 4 bases stayed unmatched.

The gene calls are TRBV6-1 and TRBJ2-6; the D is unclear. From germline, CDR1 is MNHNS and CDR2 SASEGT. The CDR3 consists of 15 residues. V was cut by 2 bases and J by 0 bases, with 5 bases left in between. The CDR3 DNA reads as TGTGCCAGCAGTGAATACTTCTCTGGGGCCAACGTCCTGACTTTC. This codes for CASSEYFSGANVLTF.

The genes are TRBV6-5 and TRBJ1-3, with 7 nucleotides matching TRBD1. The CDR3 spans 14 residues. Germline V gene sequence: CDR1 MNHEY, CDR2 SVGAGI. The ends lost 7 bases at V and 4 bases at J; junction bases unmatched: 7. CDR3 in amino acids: CASTRGSGGNTIYF. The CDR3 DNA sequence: TGTGCCAGCACCAGGGGGTCAGGGGGAAACACCATATATTTT.

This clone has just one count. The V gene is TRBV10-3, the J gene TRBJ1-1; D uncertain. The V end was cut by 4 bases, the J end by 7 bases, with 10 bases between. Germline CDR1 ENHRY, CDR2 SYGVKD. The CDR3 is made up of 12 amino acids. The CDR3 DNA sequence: TGTGCCATCAGTGCGGAGGCAGTTGAAGCTTTCTTT. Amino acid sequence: CAISAEAVEAFF.

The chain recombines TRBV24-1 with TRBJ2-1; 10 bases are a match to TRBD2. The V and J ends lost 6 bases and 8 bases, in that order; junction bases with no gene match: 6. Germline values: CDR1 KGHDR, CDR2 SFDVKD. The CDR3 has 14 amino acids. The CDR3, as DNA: TGTGCCACCAGTCGGTTTGGGACTAGCGATGAGCAGTTCTTC. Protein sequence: CATSRFGTSDEQFF.

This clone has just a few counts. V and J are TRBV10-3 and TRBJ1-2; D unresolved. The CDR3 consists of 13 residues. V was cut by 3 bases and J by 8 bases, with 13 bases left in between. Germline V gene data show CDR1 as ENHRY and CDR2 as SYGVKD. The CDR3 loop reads CAISDGSGPGYTF. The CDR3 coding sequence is TGTGCCATCAGTGACGGCAGCGGACCGGGCTACACCTTC.

The CDR3 region is CASSYSTSGRTGELFF. CDR3 in DNA: TGTGCCAGCAGTTACTCGACTAGCGGGAGGACCGGGGAGCTGTTTTTT. The V gene is TRBV6-5, the J gene TRBJ2-2; 13 bases match TRBD2. Germline CDR1 and CDR2: MNHEY and SVGAGI. Germline trimming cut 0 bases from V and 5 bases from J; bases unmatched to any gene: 0. This CDR3 comprises 16 residues.

The CDR3 DNA reads TGTGCCAGCAGCTCGACAGGGACGGAGACCCAGTACTTC. Translating it yields CASSSTGTETQYF. The chain employs TRBV2 and TRBJ2-5, with TRBD1 matching over 7 bases. CDR1 SNHLY and CDR2 FYNNEI come from the germline V gene. V dropped 6 bases and J dropped 5; count of bases not matched to a gene: 6. The CDR3 consists of 13 residues.

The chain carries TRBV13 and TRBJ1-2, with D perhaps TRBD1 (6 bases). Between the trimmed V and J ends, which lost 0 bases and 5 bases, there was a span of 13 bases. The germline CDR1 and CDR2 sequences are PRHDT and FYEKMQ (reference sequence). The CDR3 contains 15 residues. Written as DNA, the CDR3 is TGTGCCAGCAGCTTAGGACAGGGAGATTTTTATGGCTACACCTTC. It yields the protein CASSLGQGDFYGYTF.

The CDR3 DNA sequence: TGCAGTGCTAGTCCTGGGGTGGGAGTGGGTGAGCAGTTCTTC. Translating it yields CSASPGVGVGEQFF. The chain employs TRBV20-1 and TRBJ2-1; D possibly corresponds to TRBD2 (5 bases). The CDR3 is 14 residues long. Germline CDR1 is DFQATT and CDR2 is SNEGSKA (reference sequence). Between the trimmed V and J ends, which lost 3 bases and 9 bases, there was a span of 18 bases.

CDR3 region: CASSYSNRANSPLHF. The CDR3 DNA follows: TGTGCCAGCAGTTACTCGAACAGGGCTAATTCACCCCTCCACTTT. The chain uses TRBV6-5 and TRBJ1-6; D is perhaps TRBD1 (6 bases). Per the germline V gene, CDR1 is MNHEY and CDR2 is SVGAGI. The V end was cut by 0 bases, the J end by 6 bases, with 9 bases between. The CDR3 has 15 residues.

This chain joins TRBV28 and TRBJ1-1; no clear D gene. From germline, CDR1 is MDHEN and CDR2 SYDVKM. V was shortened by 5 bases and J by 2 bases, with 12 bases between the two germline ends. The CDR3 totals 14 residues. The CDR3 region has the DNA TGTGCCAGCAGTACACCTCAGGATAACACTGAAGCTTTCTTT. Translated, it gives CASSTPQDNTEAFF.

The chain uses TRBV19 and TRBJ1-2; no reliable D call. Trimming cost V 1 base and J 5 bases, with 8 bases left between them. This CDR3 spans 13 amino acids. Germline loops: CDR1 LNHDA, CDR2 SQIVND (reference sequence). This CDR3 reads CASSIVPAYGYTF. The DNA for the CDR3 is TGTGCCAGTAGTATAGTGCCCGCGTATGGCTACACCTTC.

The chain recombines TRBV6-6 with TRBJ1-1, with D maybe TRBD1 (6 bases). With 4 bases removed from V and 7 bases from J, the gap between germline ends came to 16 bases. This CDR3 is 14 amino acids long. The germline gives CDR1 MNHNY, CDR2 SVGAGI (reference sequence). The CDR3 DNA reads TGTGCCAGCAGTTCCGAGGGGGGGTCCTTTGAAGCTTTCTTT. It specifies CASSSEGGSFEAFF.